This T cell receptor (beta chain) was profiled in a study of cytomegalovirus exposure and HLA in healthy donors. The CDR3 length is 14 residues. Trimming took 1 base from V and 7 from J; bases not matched to a gene: 3. Germline V gene lookup returns CDR1 SGHTA and CDR2 FQGNSA. This clone was found a few times. 13 Jbeta primers and 60 Vbeta primers were used for the PCR. TCRdb keeps only in-frame clones here, not all; method: immunoSEQ multiplex PCR. The sample has 250,000 or so clones; 85% are singletons. The chain recombines TRBV7-2 with TRBJ2-1, with 8 bases that match TRBD2. Sequenced sample: PBMCs. The receptor's source is a human donor in good health. The CDR3 loop reads CASSLGGLVNEQFF. The CDR3 DNA reads TGTGCCAGCAGCTTAGGGGGACTAGTTAATGAGCAGTTCTTC.